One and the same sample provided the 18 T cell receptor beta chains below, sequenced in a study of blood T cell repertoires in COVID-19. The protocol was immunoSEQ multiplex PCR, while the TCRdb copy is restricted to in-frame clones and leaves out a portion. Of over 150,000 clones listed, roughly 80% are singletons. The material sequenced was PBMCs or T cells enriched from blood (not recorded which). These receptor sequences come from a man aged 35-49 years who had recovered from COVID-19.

The CDR3, as DNA: TGCAGTGCTCCCCTCCCTAGGGGGCAGTACTTC. Its protein is CSAPLPRGQYF. The V call is TRBV20-1, the J call TRBJ2-4, with a tentative D call TRBD1 (6 bases). The CDR3 has 11 residues. Germline V gene data show CDR1 as DFQATT and CDR2 as SNEGSKA (reference sequence). Trimming cost V 5 bases and J 13 bases, with 15 bases left between them.

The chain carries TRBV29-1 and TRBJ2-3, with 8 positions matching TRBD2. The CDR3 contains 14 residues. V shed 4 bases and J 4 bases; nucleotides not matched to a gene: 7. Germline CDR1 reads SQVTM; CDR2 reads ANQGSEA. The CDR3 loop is CSVVGTSSSDTQYF. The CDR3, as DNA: TGCAGCGTTGTCGGGACTAGTAGTTCAGATACGCAGTATTTT.

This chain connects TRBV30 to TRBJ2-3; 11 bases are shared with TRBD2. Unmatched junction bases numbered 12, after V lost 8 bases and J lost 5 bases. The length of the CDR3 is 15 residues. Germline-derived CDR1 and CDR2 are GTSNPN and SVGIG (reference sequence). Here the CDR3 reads CARSIAGGGVDTQYF. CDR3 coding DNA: TGTGCCCGGTCAATAGCGGGAGGGGGGGTAGATACGCAGTATTTT.

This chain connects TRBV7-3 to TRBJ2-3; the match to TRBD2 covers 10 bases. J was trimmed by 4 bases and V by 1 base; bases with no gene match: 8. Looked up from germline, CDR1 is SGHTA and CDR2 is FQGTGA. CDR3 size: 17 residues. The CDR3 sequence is CASSLMALAGAPDTQYF. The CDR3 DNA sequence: TGTGCCAGCAGCTTAATGGCGCTAGCGGGAGCCCCAGATACGCAGTATTTT. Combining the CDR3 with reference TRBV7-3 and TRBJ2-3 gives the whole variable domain GAGVSQTPSNKVTEKGKYVELRCDPISGHTALYWYRQSLGQGPEFLIYFQGTGAADDSGLPNDRFFAVRPEGSVSTLKIQRTERGDSAVYLCASSLMALAGAPDTQYFGPGTRLTVL.

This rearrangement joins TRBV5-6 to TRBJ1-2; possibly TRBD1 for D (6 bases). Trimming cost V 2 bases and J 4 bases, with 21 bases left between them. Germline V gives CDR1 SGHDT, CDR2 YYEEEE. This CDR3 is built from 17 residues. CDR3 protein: CASSLSHTGFEGYGYTF. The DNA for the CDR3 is TGTGCCAGCAGCTTATCCCATACAGGGTTCGAGGGCTATGGCTACACCTTC.

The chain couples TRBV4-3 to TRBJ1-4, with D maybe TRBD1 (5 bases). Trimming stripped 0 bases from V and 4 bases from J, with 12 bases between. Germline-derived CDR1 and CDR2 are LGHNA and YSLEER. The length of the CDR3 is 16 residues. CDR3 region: CASSQDPQGYNEKLFF. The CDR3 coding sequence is TGCGCCAGCAGCCAAGATCCTCAGGGCTATAATGAAAAACTGTTTTTT.

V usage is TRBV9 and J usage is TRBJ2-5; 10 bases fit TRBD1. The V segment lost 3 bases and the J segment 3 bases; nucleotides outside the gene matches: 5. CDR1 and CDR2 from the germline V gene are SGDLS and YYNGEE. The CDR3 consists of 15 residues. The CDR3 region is CASSARTGGEETQYF. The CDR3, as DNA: TGTGCCAGCAGCGCCCGGACAGGGGGGGAAGAGACCCAGTACTTC.

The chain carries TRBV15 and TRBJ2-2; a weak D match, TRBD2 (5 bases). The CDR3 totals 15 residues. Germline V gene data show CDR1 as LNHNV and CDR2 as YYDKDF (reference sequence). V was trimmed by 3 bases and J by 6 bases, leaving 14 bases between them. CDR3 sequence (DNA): TGTGCCACCAGCAGCCTCGGGATCACCGCCGGGGAGCTGTTTTTT. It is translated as CATSSLGITAGELFF.

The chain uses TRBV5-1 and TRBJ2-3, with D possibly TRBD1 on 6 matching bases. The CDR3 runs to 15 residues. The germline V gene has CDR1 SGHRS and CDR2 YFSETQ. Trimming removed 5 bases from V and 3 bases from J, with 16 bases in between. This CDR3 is CASSSRDNPTDTQYF. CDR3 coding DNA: TGCGCCAGCAGTTCCCGGGACAATCCAACAGATACGCAGTATTTT.

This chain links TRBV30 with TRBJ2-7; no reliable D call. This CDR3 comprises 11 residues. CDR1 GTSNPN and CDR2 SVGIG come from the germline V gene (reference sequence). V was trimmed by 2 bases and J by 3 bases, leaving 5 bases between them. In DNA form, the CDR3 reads TGTGCCTGGAGTTCCTACTACGAGCAGTACTTC. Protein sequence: CAWSSYYEQYF.

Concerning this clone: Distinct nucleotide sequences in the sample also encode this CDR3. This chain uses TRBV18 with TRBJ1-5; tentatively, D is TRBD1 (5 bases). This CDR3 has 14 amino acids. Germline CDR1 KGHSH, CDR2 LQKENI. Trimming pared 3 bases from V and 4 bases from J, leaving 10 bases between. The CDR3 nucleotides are TGTGCCAGCTCACCCCCGGGGGGGAATCAGCCCCAGCATTTT. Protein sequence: CASSPPGGNQPQHF.

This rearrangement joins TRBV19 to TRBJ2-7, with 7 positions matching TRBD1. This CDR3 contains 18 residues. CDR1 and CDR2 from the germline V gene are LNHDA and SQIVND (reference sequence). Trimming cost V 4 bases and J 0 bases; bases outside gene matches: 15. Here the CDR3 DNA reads TGTGCCAGTAGTACCCTCCACTCGGGACAGCTAAGCTCCTACGAGCAGTACTTC. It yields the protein CASSTLHSGQLSSYEQYF.

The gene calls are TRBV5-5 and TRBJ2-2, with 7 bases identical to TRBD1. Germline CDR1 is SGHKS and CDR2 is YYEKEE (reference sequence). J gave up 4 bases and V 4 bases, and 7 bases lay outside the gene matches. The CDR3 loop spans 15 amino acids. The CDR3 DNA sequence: TGTGCCAGCAGCCGCTATACAGGGGTCACCGGGGAGCTGTTTTTT. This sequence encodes CASSRYTGVTGELFF. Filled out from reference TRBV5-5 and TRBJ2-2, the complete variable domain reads DAGVTQSPTHLIKTRGQQVTLRCSPISGHKSVSWYQQVLGQGPQFIFQYYEKEERGRGNFPDRFSARQFPNYSSELNVNALLLGDSALYLCASSRYTGVTGELFFGEGSRLTVL.

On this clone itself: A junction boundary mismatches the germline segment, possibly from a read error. CDR3 in DNA: TGTGCCATCAGGGACTCTCCTGGCCTTAACCTCTTC. Its protein product is CAIRDSPGLNLF. V gene TRBV10-3 combines with J gene TRBJ2-1; the D gene is possibly TRBD2 (5 bases). The V gene's germline CDR1 is ENHRY and CDR2 SYGVKD. This CDR3 comprises 12 residues.

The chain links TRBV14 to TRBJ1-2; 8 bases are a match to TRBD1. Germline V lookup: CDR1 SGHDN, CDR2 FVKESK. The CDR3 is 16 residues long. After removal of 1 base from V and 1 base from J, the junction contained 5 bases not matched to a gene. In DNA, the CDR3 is TGTGCCAGCAGCCAAGGACAGGGGTTCGTTAACTATGGCTACACCTTC. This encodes CASSQGQGFVNYGYTF. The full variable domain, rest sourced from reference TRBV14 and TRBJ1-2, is EAGVTQFPSHSVIEKGQTVTLRCDPISGHDNLYWYRRVMGKEIKFLLHFVKESKQDESGMPNNRFLAERTGGTYSTLKVQPAELEDSGVYFCASSQGQGFVNYGYTFGSGTRLTVV.

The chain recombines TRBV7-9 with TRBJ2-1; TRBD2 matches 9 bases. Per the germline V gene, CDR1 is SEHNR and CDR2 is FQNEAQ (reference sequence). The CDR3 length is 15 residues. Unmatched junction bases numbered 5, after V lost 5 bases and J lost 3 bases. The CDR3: CASSPGTSNYNEQFF. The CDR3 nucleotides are TGTGCCAGCAGCCCAGGGACTAGCAACTACAATGAGCAGTTCTTC.

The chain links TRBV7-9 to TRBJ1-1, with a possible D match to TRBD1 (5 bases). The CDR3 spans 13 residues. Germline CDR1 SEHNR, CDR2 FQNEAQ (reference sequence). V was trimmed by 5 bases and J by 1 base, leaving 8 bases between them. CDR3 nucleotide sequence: TGTGCCAGCAGCCTCGGACAGAACACTGAAGCTTTCTTT. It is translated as CASSLGQNTEAFF.

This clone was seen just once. The CDR3 sequence: CASSLNRGAEAFF. As DNA, the CDR3 is TGTGCCAGCAGTTTAAACAGGGGGGCTGAAGCTTTCTTT. The rearrangement uses TRBV27 and TRBJ1-1; 8 positions match TRBD1. Germline CDR1 MNHEY, CDR2 SMNVEV (reference sequence). The V and J ends lost 2 bases and 6 bases, in that order; junction bases with no gene match: 2. CDR3 length equals 13 residues.